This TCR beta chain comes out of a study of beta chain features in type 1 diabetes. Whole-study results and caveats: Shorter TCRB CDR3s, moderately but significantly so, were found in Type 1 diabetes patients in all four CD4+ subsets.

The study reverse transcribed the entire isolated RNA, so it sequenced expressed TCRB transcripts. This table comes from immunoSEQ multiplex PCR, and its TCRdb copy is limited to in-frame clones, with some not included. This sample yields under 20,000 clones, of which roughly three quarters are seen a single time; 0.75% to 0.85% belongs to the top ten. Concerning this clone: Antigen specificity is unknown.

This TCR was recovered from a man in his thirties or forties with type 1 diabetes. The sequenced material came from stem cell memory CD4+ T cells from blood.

CDR3 in amino acids: CATSREAGTGVTTNEKLFF. In DNA, the CDR3 is TGTGCCACCAGCAGGGAGGCCGGGACAGGGGTTACAACTAATGAAAAACTGTTTTTT. This sequence joins TRBV15 and TRBJ1-4; 10 positions agree with TRBD1. The J segment lost 0 bases and the V segment lost 3 bases, leaving 10 bases of the junction unmatched. CDR3 length equals 19 residues. Germline values: CDR1 LNHNV, CDR2 YYDKDF (reference sequence).